Shown below are 6 T cell receptor beta chains from a single sample sequenced in a study of control samples from healthy donors and cancer patients. Produced via immunoSEQ multiplex PCR; TCRdb's table is partial and in-frame only. The data show more than 110,000 clones, with roughly 92% seen just once and roughly 12% held by the top ten. The sequencing input was blood. These receptors all stem from a man aged 30 to 45 in good health.

The chain combines TRBV18 with TRBJ1-5, with 7 bases matching TRBD1. Germline CDR1 KGHSH, CDR2 LQKENI. Trimming removed 8 bases from V and 0 bases from J; junction bases left unmatched: 7. The CDR3 is 15 amino acids. The CDR3 DNA is TGTGCCAGCGCCCTGACAGGGAGTAGCAATCAGCCCCAGCATTTT. Its translation is CASALTGSSNQPQHF. Full variable domain (rest looked up from reference TRBV18 and TRBJ1-5): NAGVMQNPRHLVRRRGQEARLRCSPMKGHSHVYWYRQLPEEGLKFMVYLQKENIIDESGMPKERFSAEFPKEGPSILRIQQVVRGDSAAYFCASALTGSSNQPQHFGDGTRLSIL.

The rearrangement links TRBV6-6 to TRBJ2-2, with 12 nucleotides matching TRBD2. After removal of 7 bases from V and 7 bases from J, the junction contained 7 bases not matched to a gene. The germline gives CDR1 MNHNY, CDR2 SVGAGI (reference sequence). This CDR3 spans 15 amino acids. The chain's CDR3 is CASNGLAGSNGELFF. For the CDR3, the DNA is TGTGCCAGCAATGGACTAGCGGGAAGTAACGGGGAGCTGTTTTTT.

The J gene is TRBJ1-3, the V gene TRBV28; 7 bases map to TRBD1. The V gene's germline CDR1 is MDHEN and CDR2 SYDVKM. The V segment lost 10 bases and the J segment 2 bases; nucleotides outside the gene matches: 2. This CDR3 spans 12 amino acids. The CDR3 reads CAIRGPGNTIYF. For the CDR3, the DNA is TGTGCCATTAGGGGGCCTGGAAACACCATATATTTT.

The rearrangement links TRBV7-6 to TRBJ2-1, with 16 bases matching TRBD2. The junction had 5 bases not matched to a gene; V was cut back by 3 bases and J by 3 bases. The CDR3 is 18 amino acids. CDR1 is SGHVS and CDR2 is FNYEAQ in the germline V gene. The CDR3 DNA follows: TGTGCCAGCAGCTTGGGGACTAGCGGGAGGGCAGGCTACAATGAGCAGTTCTTC. Its protein product is CASSLGTSGRAGYNEQFF.

The chain carries TRBV6-5 and TRBJ1-2; no firm D call. The CDR3 is 11 amino acids. Trimming cost V 7 bases and J 3 bases, with 6 bases left between them. CDR1 and CDR2 from the germline V gene are MNHEY and SVGAGI. The CDR3 DNA reads as TGTGCCAGCAACAACTACTATGGCTACACCTTC. This translates into CASNNYYGYTF.

This sequence joins TRBV9 and TRBJ2-1, with TRBD1 matching over 8 bases. The V gene's germline CDR1 is SGDLS and CDR2 YYNGEE. The trim removed 1 base at V and 5 bases at J, leaving 11 bases unmatched. CDR3 length equals 17 residues. The CDR3 reads CASSVTPGTGGHNEQFF. CDR3 in DNA: TGTGCCAGCAGCGTAACCCCCGGGACAGGCGGGCACAATGAGCAGTTCTTC.